This T cell receptor beta chain is drawn from a study of cytomegalovirus exposure and HLA in healthy donors. This table comes from immunoSEQ multiplex PCR, and its TCRdb copy is limited to in-frame clones, with some not included. In the table there are some 240,000 clones, more than 75% of which are singletons. The CDR3 has 15 residues. The V end was cut by 1 base, the J end by 0 bases, with 9 bases between. The V gene's germline CDR1 is SGHDN and CDR2 FVKESK. This chain links TRBV14 with TRBJ1-1; tentatively, D is TRBD1 (5 bases). Material for sequencing was PBMCs. This clonotype was obtained from a woman between 18 and 29 years old in good health and CMV-seropositive. The CDR3 protein is CASSQAGHLNTEAFF. CDR3 sequence (DNA): TGTGCCAGCAGCCAAGCCGGACACCTGAACACTGAAGCTTTCTTT. Together with reference TRBV14 and TRBJ1-1, the CDR3 gives the full variable domain: EAGVTQFPSHSVIEKGQTVTLRCDPISGHDNLYWYRRVMGKEIKFLLHFVKESKQDESGMPNNRFLAERTGGTYSTLKVQPAELEDSGVYFCASSQAGHLNTEAFFGQGTRLTVV.